A single sample gave rise to the 10 T cell receptor delta chains below, sequenced in a study of intestinal T cells in coeliac disease. TCRdb called clones from the multiplex PCR reads again using CATT. The table shows some 300 delta-chain clones, with around 50% occurring only once. Under 13 formalin-fixed paraffin-embedded scrolls, each 5 µm thick, supplied each case's genomic DNA. The specimen sequenced was a duodenal biopsy. These receptors all come from a human donor who served as a control with a normal duodenal biopsy, not a healthy volunteer.

This clone is labeled medium-sized. The likely explanation is a read error, given a far larger clone one base away. The chain recombines TRDV2 with TRDJ1; 8 nucleotides match TRDD3. This CDR3 region has 15 residues. The V gene end was trimmed by 0 bases and the J gene end by 0 bases; junction bases not matched to a gene: 2. From germline, CDR1 is GEAIGNYY and CDR2 EKD. Written as DNA, the CDR3 is TGTGCCTGTGACACCATTGGGGGATACACCGATAAACTCATCTTT. Amino acid sequence: CACDTIGGYTDKLIF.

A few counts support this clone. With only one base between it and a far larger clone, this is likely a read error. This rearrangement joins TRDV1 to TRDJ1; 8 bases are a match to TRDD3. CDR1 TSWWSYY and CDR2 QGS come from the germline V gene. The CDR3 has 23 amino acids. The CDR3, as DNA: TGTGCTCTTAGGGAACTCACAGAATCGGTACTAGGAGGGATACGGTTCGGCCCCGATAAACTCATCTTT. The encoded protein is CALRELTESVLGGIRFGPDKLIF.

This clone rates as hyperexpanded. V gene TRAV29/DV5 combines with J gene TRDJ1, with no clear D. V was pared by 0 bases and J by 0 bases, with 33 bases between. CDR1 is NSMFDY and CDR2 is ISSIKDK in the germline V gene. This CDR3 has 22 residues. CDR3 nucleotide sequence: TGTGCAGCAAGCGCGCGTTCTTTCTACGGTGATGCTTACAAATCGTACACCGATAAACTCATCTTT. Translation: CAASARSFYGDAYKSYTDKLIF.

By share, this clone counts as hyperexpanded. The chain couples TRDV1 to TRDJ1; D is possibly TRDD3 (5 bases). This CDR3 has 19 residues. Germline CDR1 TSWWSYY, CDR2 QGS. With 1 base removed from V and 3 bases from J, the gap between germline ends came to 24 bases. CDR3 protein: CALGEQRGIWASGPDKLIF. CDR3 sequence (DNA): TGTGCTCTTGGGGAACAGCGAGGCATCTGGGCTTCAGGCCCCGATAAACTCATCTTT.

This clone was recorded a few times. With only one base between it and a far larger clone, this is likely a read error. This chain joins TRDV1 and TRDJ2; the match to TRDD3 covers 8 bases. The last part of the DNA fits TRDJ1 better; the J call may be wrong. Germline CDR1 is TSWWSYY and CDR2 is QGS. The length of the CDR3 is 23 residues. The CDR3: CALGELTESILGGIRFGPDKLIF. CDR3 sequence (DNA): TGTGCTCTTGGGGAACTCACAGAATCGATACTAGGAGGGATACGGTTCGGCCCCGATAAACTCATCTTT.

A remark on this clone: This DNA's translation and the protein TCRdb lists, from a much larger clone, do not match at residue 9, likely due to a read error; the protein shown is translated from the DNA. The chain couples TRDV1 to TRDJ2; D possibly corresponds to TRDD3 (6 bases). CDR3 size: 18 residues. With 1 base removed from V and 2 bases from J, the gap between germline ends came to 17 bases. Germline assignment: CDR1 TSWWSYY and CDR2 QGS. CDR3 bases: TGTGCTCTTGGGGAACGGTACTTCGGGACTGGGTTGACAGCACAACTCTTCTTT. Encoded protein: CALGERYFGTGLTAQLFF.

On this clone itself: A read error likely explains why the TCRdb protein, taken from a much larger clone, differs from this DNA's translation at residue 14; the protein shown is translated from the DNA. V is TRDV1 and J is TRDJ1; maybe TRDD3 (5 bases). V gave up 1 base and J gave up 1 base, with 22 bases separating them. CDR3 length: 19 amino acids. Per germline, CDR1 TSWWSYY and CDR2 QGS. The CDR3 DNA sequence: TGTGCTCTTGGGGAACAGCGAGGCATCTGGGCTTCAGGCACCGATAAACTCATCTTT. The encoded protein is CALGEQRGIWASGTDKLIF.

Relative to its sample, this clone is hyperexpanded. The chain uses TRDV1 and TRDJ1; 12 bases match TRDD3. The CDR3 runs to 19 residues. V was clipped by 2 bases and J by 3 bases; unmatched bases: 13. The germline gives CDR1 TSWWSYY, CDR2 QGS. The CDR3 is CALGEINAGGYAGPDKLIF. The CDR3 DNA follows: TGTGCTCTTGGGGAAATAAACGCTGGGGGATACGCCGGCCCCGATAAACTCATCTTT.

A remark on this clone: A far larger clone differs by one base, so this is likely a read error. Other DNA sequences from this sample encode an identical CDR3 as well. The J gene is TRDJ1, the V gene TRDV1; TRDD3 is a possible D gene (6 bases). This CDR3 is built from 14 residues. Deletions cut 3 bases from V and 8 bases from J, with 16 bases between. In germline, CDR1 is TSWWSYY, CDR2 QGS. In DNA form, the CDR3 reads TGTGCTCTTGGGGAGCGGTTGGGAGGGATAAAACTCATCTTT. It encodes CALGERLGGIKLIF.

The rearrangement joins TRDV1 to TRDJ1; tentatively, D is TRDD3 (5 bases). CDR3 length: 17 amino acids. Germline V gene data show CDR1 as TSWWSYY and CDR2 as QGS. The V end was cut by 1 base, the J end by 0 bases, with 15 bases between. CDR3 region: CALGERKAGGYTDKLIF. The CDR3 region has the DNA TGTGCTCTTGGGGAACGCAAGGCAGGGGGGTACACCGATAAACTCATCTTT.